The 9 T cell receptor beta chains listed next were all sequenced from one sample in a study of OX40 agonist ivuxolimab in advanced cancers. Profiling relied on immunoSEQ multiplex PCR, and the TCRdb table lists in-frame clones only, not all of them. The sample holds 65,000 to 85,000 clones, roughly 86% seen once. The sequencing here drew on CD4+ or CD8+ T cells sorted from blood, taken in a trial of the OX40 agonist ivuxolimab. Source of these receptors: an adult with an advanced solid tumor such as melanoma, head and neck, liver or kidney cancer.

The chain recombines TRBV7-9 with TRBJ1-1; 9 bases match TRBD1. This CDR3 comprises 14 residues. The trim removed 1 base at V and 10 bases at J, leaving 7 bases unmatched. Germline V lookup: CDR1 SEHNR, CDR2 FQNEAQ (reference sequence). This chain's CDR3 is CASSLGGQGRGAFF. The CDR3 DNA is TGTGCCAGCAGCTTAGGGGGACAGGGAAGAGGAGCTTTCTTT. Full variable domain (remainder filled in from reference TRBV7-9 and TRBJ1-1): DTGVSQNPRHKITKRGQNVTFRCDPISEHNRLYWYRQTLGQGPEFLTYFQNEAQLEKSRLLSDRFSAERPKGSFSTLEIQRTEQGDSAMYLCASSLGGQGRGAFFGQGTRLTVV.

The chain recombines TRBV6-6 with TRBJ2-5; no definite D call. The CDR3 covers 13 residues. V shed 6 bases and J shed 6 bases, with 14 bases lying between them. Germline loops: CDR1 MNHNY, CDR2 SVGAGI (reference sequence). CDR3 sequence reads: CASSLGSLQTQYF. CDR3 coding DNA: TGTGCCAGCAGCCTCGGGTCATTGCAGACCCAGTACTTC.

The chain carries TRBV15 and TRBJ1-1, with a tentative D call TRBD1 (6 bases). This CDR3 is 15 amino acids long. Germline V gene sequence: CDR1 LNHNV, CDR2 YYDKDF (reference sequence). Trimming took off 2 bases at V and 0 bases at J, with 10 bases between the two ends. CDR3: CATSRNRAMNTEAFF. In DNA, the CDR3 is TGTGCCACCAGCAGAAACAGGGCCATGAACACTGAAGCTTTCTTT.

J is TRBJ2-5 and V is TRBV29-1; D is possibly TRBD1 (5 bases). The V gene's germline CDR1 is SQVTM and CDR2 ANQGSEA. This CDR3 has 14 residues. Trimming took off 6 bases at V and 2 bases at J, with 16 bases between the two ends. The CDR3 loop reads CSVRTQGLQETQYF. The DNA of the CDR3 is TGCAGCGTCCGAACGCAGGGATTACAAGAGACCCAGTACTTC.

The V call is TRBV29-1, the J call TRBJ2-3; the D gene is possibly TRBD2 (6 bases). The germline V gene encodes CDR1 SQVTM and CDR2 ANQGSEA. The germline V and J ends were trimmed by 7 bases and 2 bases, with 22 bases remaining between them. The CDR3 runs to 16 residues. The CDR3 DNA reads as TGCAGCGGCGGGACCCTGCTGGCCAGAGACACAGATACGCAGTATTTT. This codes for CSGGTLLARDTDTQYF.

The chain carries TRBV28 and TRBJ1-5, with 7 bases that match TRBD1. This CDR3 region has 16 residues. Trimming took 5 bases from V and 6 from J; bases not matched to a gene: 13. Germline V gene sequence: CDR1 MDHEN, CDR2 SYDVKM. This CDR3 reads CASSQVGTALGQPQHF. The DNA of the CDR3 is TGTGCCAGCAGTCAGGTCGGGACAGCCCTCGGTCAGCCCCAGCATTTT.

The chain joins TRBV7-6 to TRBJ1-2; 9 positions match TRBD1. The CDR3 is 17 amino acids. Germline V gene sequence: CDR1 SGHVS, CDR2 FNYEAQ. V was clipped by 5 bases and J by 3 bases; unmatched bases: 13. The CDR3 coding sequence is TGTGCCAGCAGCGGTAGACAGGGGGGTTTAATAGACTATGGCTACACCTTC. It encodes CASSGRQGGLIDYGYTF.

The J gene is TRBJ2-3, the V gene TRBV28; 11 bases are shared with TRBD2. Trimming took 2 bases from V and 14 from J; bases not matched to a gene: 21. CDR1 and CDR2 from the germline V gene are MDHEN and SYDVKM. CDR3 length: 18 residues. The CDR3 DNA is TGTGCCAGCAGTTTAATTTCAGGAACTAGCGGGAGTCGGCATAAGGGGTATTTT. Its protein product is CASSLISGTSGSRHKGYF.

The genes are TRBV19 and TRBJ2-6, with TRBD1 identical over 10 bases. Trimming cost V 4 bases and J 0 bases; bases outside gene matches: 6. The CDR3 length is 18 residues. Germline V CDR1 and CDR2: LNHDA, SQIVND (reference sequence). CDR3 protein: CASSRRDRGNSGANVLTF. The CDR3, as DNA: TGTGCCAGTAGTAGGCGGGACAGGGGCAACTCTGGGGCCAACGTCCTGACTTTC.